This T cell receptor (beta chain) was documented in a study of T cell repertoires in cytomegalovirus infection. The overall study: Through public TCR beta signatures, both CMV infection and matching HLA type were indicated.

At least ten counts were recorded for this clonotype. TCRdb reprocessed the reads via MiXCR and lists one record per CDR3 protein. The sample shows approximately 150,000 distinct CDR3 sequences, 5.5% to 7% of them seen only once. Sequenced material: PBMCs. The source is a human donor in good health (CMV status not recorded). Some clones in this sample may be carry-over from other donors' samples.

CDR3 loop: CASSLAPGGYNSPLHF. The DNA of the CDR3 is TGTGCCAGCAGCTTAGCCCCAGGGGGCTATAATTCACCCCTCCACTTT. The chain carries TRBV7-2 and TRBJ1-6; 7 bases match TRBD1. The ends lost 0 bases at V and 3 bases at J; junction bases unmatched: 2. Per germline, CDR1 SGHTA and CDR2 FQGNSA. This CDR3 comprises 16 residues.